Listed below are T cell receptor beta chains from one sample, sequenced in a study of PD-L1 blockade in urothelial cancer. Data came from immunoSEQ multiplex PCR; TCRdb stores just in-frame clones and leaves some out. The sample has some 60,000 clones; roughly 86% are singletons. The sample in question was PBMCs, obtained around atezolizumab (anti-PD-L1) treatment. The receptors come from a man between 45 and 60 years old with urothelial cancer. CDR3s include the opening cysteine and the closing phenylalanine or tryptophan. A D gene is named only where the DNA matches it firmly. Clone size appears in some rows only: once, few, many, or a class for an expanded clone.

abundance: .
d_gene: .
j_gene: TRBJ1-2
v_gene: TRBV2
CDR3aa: CASNTGSYGYTF
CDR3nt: TGTGCCAGCAACACAGGCTCTTACGGCTACACCTTC

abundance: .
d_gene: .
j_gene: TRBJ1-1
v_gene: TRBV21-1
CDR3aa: CASSKRQENTEAFF
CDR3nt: TGTGCCAGCAGCAAACGCCAGGAGAACACTGAAGCTTTCTTT

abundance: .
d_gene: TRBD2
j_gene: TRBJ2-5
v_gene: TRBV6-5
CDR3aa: CASSIAGVGGTQYF
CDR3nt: TGTGCCAGTAGTATAGCGGGAGTAGGGGGGACCCAGTACTTC

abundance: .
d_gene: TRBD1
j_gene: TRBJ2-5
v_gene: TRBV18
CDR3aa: CASSPRGPVGTVETQYF
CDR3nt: TGTGCCAGCTCACCAAGGGGCCCGGTGGGGACAGTGGAGACCCAGTACTTC

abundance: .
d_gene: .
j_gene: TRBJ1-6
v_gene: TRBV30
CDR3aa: CAWSKDRYYNSPLHF
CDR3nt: TGTGCCTGGAGCAAGGACAGATACTATAATTCACCCCTCCACTTT

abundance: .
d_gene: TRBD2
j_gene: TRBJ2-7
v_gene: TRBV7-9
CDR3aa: CASTSRTSGTYEQYF
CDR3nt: TGTGCCAGCACCTCGCGGACTAGCGGGACCTACGAGCAGTACTTC

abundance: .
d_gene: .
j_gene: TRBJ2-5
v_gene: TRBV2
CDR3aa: CASFGAQSKETQYF
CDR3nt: TGTGCCAGCTTCGGAGCCCAATCGAAAGAGACCCAGTACTTC

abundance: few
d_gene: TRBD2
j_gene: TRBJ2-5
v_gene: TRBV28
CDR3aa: CAAGDNQETQYF
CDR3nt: TGTGCCGCGGGGGATAACCAAGAGACCCAGTACTTC

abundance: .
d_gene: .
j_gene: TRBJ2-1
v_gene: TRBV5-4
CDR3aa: CASSLVGARNEQFF
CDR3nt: TGTGCCAGCAGCTTGGTGGGAGCCCGGAATGAGCAGTTCTTC

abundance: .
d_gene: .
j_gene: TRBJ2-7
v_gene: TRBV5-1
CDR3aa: CASSMAPTTNYEQYF
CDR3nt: TGCGCCAGCAGCATGGCCCCAACTACAAACTACGAGCAGTACTTC

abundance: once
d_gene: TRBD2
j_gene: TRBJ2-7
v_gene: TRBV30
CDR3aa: CAWSVAGGPRGEQYF
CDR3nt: TGTGCCTGGAGTGTAGCGGGAGGGCCCCGGGGCGAGCAGTACTTC

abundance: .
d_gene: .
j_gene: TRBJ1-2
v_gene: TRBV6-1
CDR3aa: CASRDGGGYGYTF
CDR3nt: TGTGCCAGCAGAGACGGGGGTGGCTATGGCTACACCTTC

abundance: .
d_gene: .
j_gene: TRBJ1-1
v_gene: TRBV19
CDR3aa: CASRTTFGGTEAFF
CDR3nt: TGTGCCAGTAGAACGACCTTCGGAGGGACTGAAGCTTTCTTT

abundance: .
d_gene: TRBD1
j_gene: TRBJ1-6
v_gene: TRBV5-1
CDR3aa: CASSLTSGQFNSPLHF
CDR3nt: TGCGCCAGCAGCTTGACGTCGGGACAGTTCAATTCACCCCTCCACTTT

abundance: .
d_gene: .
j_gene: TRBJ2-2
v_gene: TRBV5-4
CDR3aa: CASSSFLTGELFF
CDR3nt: TGTGCCAGCAGCTCCTTTCTCACCGGGGAGCTGTTTTTT

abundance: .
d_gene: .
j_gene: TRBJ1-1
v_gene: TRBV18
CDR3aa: CASSPPTGSDTSEAFF
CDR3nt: TGTGCCAGCTCTCCCCCCACTGGTTCGGACACTTCTGAAGCTTTCTTT

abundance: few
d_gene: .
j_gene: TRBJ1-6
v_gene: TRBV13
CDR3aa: CASSLGVVVSPLHF
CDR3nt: TGTGCCAGCAGTCTCGGGGTAGTTGTGTCACCCCTCCACTTT

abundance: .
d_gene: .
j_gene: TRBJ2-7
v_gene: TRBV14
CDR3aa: CASSQVPLLRDVTYEQYF
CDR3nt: TGTGCCAGCAGCCAAGTTCCTTTGTTGAGGGATGTGACCTACGAGCAGTACTTC

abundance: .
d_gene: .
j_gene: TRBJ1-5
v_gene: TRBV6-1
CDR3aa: CASSELVAQPQHF
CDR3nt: TGTGCCAGCAGTGAATTGGTAGCTCAGCCCCAGCATTTT

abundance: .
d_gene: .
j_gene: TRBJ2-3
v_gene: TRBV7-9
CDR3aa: CASSFDQRLQYF
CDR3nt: TGTGCCAGCAGCTTCGACCAGCGGTTGCAGTATTTT

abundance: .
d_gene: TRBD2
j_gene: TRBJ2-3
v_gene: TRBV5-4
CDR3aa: CASSLVWEGDTQYF
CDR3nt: TGTGCCAGCAGCTTGGTGTGGGAGGGAGATACGCAGTATTTT

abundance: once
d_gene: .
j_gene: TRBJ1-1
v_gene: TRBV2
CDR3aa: CASNEQSHTEAFF
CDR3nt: TGTGCCAGCAATGAACAGTCGCACACTGAAGCTTTCTTT

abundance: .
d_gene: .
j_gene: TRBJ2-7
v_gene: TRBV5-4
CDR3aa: CASSLDRDNEQYF
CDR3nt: TGTGCCAGCAGCTTGGATCGAGACAACGAGCAGTACTTC

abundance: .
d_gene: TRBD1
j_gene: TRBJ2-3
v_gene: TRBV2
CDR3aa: CASRGWTGFSDTQYF
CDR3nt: TGTGCCAGCAGGGGTTGGACAGGGTTTTCTGATACGCAGTATTTT

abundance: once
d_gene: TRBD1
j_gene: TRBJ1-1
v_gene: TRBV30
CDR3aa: CAWIRTGGNTEAFF
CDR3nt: TGTGCCTGGATTCGGACAGGGGGGAACACTGAAGCTTTCTTT

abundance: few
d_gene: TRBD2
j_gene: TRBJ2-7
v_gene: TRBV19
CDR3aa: CASSSGRAGEQYF
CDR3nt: TGTGCCAGTAGTAGCGGGAGGGCCGGAGAGCAGTACTTC

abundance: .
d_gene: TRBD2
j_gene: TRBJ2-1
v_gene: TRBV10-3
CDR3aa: CAISERLAADEQFF
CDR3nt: TGTGCCATCAGTGAGCGACTAGCGGCGGATGAGCAGTTCTTC

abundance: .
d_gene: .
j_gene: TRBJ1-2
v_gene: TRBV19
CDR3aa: CASSIGGGTLDGYTF
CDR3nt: TGTGCCAGTAGTATCGGGGGTGGCACCTTGGATGGCTACACCTTC

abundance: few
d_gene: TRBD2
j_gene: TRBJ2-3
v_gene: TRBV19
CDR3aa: CASSSSGSMADTQYF
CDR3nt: TGTGCCAGTAGTAGTAGCGGGAGTATGGCAGATACGCAGTATTTT

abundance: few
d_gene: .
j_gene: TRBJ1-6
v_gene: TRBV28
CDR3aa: CASSSLSDSPLHF
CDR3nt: TGTGCCAGCAGTTCCCTATCCGATTCACCCCTCCACTTT

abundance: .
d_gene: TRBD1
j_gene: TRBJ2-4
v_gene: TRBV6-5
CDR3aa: CASSYTGAQNIQYF
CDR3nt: TGTGCCAGCAGTTACACAGGGGCCCAAAACATTCAGTACTTC

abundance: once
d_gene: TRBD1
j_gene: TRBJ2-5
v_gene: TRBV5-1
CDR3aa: CASSIQQGARETQYF
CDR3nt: TGCGCCAGCAGCATTCAACAGGGGGCCCGGGAGACCCAGTACTTC

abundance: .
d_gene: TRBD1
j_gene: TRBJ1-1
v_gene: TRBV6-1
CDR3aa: CASSGQENTEAFF
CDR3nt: TGTGCCAGCAGCGGACAGGAGAACACTGAAGCTTTCTTT

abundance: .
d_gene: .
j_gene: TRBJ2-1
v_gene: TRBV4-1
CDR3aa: CASSQGPDRSNEQFF
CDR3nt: TGCGCCAGCAGCCAGGGACCTGACAGGTCCAATGAGCAGTTCTTC

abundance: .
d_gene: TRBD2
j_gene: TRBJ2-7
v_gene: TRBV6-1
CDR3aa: CASSGLAGAAYEQYF
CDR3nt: TGTGCCAGCAGTGGGCTAGCGGGAGCTGCCTACGAGCAGTACTTC

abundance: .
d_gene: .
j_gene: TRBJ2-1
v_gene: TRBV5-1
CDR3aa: CASSLEAASYNEQFF
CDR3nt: TGCGCCAGCAGCTTGGAGGCGGCCTCCTACAATGAGCAGTTCTTC

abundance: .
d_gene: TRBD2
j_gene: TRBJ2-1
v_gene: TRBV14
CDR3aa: CASSQTGGSSYNEQFF
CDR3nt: TGTGCCAGCAGCCAAACCGGGGGGAGCTCCTACAATGAGCAGTTCTTC

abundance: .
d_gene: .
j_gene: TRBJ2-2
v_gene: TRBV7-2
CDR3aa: CASSLGTMNTGELFF
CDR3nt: TGTGCCAGCAGCTTAGGGACAATGAACACCGGGGAGCTGTTTTTT

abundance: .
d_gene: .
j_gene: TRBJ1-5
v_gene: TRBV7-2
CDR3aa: CASSLDRNNQPQHF
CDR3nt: TGTGCCAGCAGCTTAGACAGGAACAATCAGCCCCAGCATTTT

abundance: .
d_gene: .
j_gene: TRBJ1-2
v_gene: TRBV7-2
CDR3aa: CASSLPMAGDHGYTF
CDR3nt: TGTGCCAGCAGCTTACCGATGGCAGGGGACCATGGCTACACCTTC

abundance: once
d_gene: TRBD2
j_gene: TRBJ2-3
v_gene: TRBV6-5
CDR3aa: CASSLLAGVGDTQYF
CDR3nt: TGTGCCAGCTCCCTCCTAGCGGGAGTGGGAGATACGCAGTATTTT

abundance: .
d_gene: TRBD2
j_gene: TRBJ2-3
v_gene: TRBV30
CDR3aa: CAWTTGTSGRRDTQYF
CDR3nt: TGTGCCTGGACTACCGGGACTAGCGGGAGGAGAGATACGCAGTATTTT

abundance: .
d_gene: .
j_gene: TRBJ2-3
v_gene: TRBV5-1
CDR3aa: CASSTPREDTQYF
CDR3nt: TGCGCCAGCAGCACCCCCCGGGAGGATACGCAGTATTTT

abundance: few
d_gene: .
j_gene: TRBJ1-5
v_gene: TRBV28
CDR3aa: CASSTYRYSNQPQHF
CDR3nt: TGTGCCAGCAGTACCTACAGATATAGCAATCAGCCCCAGCATTTT

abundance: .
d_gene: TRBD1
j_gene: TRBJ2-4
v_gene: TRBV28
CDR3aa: CASSLLYRTGPTRNIQYF
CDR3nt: TGTGCCAGCAGTTTACTTTACAGGACAGGCCCGACACGAAACATTCAGTACTTC

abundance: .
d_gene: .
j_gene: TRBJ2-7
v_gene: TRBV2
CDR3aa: CASGSGEWEQYF
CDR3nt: TGTGCCAGCGGCTCGGGTGAGTGGGAGCAGTACTTC

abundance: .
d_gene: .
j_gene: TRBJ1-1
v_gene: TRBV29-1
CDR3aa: CSVYVGNTEAFF
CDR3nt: TGCAGCGTTTACGTCGGGAACACTGAAGCTTTCTTT

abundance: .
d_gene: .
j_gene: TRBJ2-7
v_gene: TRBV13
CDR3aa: CASSLGAGTYEQYF
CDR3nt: TGTGCCAGCAGCTTAGGCGCAGGGACCTACGAGCAGTACTTC

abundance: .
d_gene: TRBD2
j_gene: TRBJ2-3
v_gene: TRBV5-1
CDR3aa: CASSDSGRTGDTQYF
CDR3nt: TGCGCCAGCAGCGATAGCGGGCGGACCGGAGATACGCAGTATTTT